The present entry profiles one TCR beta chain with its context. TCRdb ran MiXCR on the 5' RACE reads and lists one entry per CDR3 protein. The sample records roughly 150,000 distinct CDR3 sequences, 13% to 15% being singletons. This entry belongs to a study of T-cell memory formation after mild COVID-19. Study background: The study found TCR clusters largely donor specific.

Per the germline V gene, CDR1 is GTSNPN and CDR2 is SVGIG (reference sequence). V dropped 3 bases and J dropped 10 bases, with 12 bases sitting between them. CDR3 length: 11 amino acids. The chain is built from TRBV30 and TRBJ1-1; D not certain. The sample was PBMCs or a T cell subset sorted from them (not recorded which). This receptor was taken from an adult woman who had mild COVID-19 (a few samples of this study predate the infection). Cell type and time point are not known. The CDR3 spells CAWRYTAAAFF. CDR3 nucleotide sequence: TGTGCCTGGAGGTATACAGCAGCAGCTTTCTTT.